The clone carrying this T cell receptor (beta chain) appeared many times. Its cognate antigen is unknown. Trimming cost V 2 bases and J 4 bases, with 7 bases left between them. From germline, CDR1 is SEHNR and CDR2 FQNEAQ (reference sequence). This CDR3 contains 13 residues. The entry originates in a study of T-cell memory formation after mild COVID-19. Notes on the study in general: The CD4+ clones that contracted clustered mainly within CM and EM, and the CD8+ clones concentrated in EMRA.

TCRdb recomputed calls from the 5' RACE reads with MiXCR, one row per CDR3 protein. The sample consists of some 210,000 distinct CDR3 sequences, around 18% of them appearing once. The genes are TRBV7-9 and TRBJ2-3; D is uncertain. The sequence was collected from an adult woman who had mild COVID-19 (a few samples of this study predate the infection). Cell type and time point are not known. Sequenced sample: PBMCs or a T cell subset sorted from them (not recorded which). CDR3: CASSLLTADTQYF. The CDR3 coding sequence is TGTGCCAGCAGCTTACTTACCGCAGATACGCAGTATTTT. The full variable domain, its missing parts supplied by reference TRBV7-9 and TRBJ2-3, is DTGVSQNPRHKITKRGQNVTFRCDPISEHNRLYWYRQTLGQGPEFLTYFQNEAQLEKSRLLSDRFSAERPKGSFSTLEIQRTEQGDSAMYLCASSLLTADTQYFGPGTRLTVL.